This T cell receptor beta chain is from a study of T cell responses to AZD1222 COVID-19 vaccine. Some clones are missing from TCRdb's copy, which holds only in-frame ones; the method was immunoSEQ multiplex PCR. The sample lists about 59,000 clones, 80% to 90% occurring once. To note about this clone: No antigen is known for it.

Notes on the study in general: Possibly, clonal diversity was underestimated; donors were largely white British and included more females. Sampling captured repertoires only after the peak T cell response. Variant regions that are unmutated are reportedly the target of nearly half of spike-specific TCRs. Baseline seropositivity occurred in only a handful of AZD1222 recipients.

The starting material was peripheral blood, obtained 28 days after the second AZD1222 dose. The receptor comes from an adult who received the AZD1222 COVID-19 vaccine.

The DNA for the CDR3 is TGTGCCAGCAGCTTTCTCGCCAGCGGGAGTAAGGATGAGCAGTTCTTC. It encodes CASSFLASGSKDEQFF. The chain combines TRBV11-2 with TRBJ2-1, with 8 bases fitting TRBD2. The V and J ends lost 3 bases and 8 bases, in that order; junction bases with no gene match: 12. This CDR3 comprises 16 residues. Germline V CDR1 and CDR2: SGHAT, FQNNGV.